These 32 T cell receptor beta chains originate from one sample sequenced in a study of human T cells and chemical hapten exposure. TCRdb passed the RACE reads through MiXCR, listing each CDR3 protein once. The sample carries more than 70,000 distinct CDR3 sequences, 8.5% recorded once. As for time point: pre-sensitization, week 0. The treatment: therapeutic diphenylcyclopropenone sensitization with weekly scalp DPC. Sequencing was performed on whole blood, taken in connection with sensitization to the hapten diphenylcyclopropenone (DPC). These receptors came from a man between 40 and 49 years old with alopecia areata. Some clones in this sample may be carry-over from other donors' samples.

This clonotype was recorded at least ten times. This sequence joins TRBV5-1 and TRBJ1-5; the D gene is possibly TRBD1 (6 bases). V was cut by 3 bases and J by 6 bases, with 10 bases left in between. CDR3 size: 13 residues. The germline gives CDR1 SGHRS, CDR2 YFSETQ. The CDR3 nucleotides read TGCGCCAGCAGCTGGGGGCTAGGTCAGCCCCAGCATTTT. Residues: CASSWGLGQPQHF. The full variable domain, its missing parts supplied by reference TRBV5-1 and TRBJ1-5, is KAGVTQTPRYLIKTRGQQVTLSCSPISGHRSVSWYQQTPGQGLQFLFEYFSETQRNKGNFPGRFSGRQFSNSRSEMNVSTLELGDSALYLCASSWGLGQPQHFGDGTRLSIL.

The CDR3 region has the DNA TGTGCCAGCAGCCCACTAGCTTCGGCAGATACGCAGTATTTT. This encodes CASSPLASADTQYF. The chain couples TRBV3-1 to TRBJ2-3; a possible D gene is TRBD2 (6 bases). This CDR3 region has 14 residues. Germline CDR1 is LGHDT and CDR2 is YNNKEL (reference sequence). Trimming removed 4 bases at V and 4 bases at J, with 12 bases between.

This clonotype was recorded a few times. The gene calls are TRBV24-1 and TRBJ2-6; tentatively, D is TRBD1 (6 bases). This CDR3 has 13 amino acids. Germline assignment: CDR1 KGHDR and CDR2 SFDVKD. V was pared by 5 bases and J by 9 bases, with 10 bases between. The CDR3: CATSAGVGNVLTF. CDR3 coding DNA: TGTGCCACCAGTGCAGGGGTAGGCAACGTCCTGACTTTC.

This clonotype was found a few times. This chain links TRBV6-6 with TRBJ2-3; D is undetermined. Trimming took 2 bases from V and 4 from J, leaving 13 bases between them. The CDR3 is 15 amino acids. CDR1 is MNHNY, CDR2 SVGAGI, per germline (reference sequence). The CDR3, as DNA: TGTGCCAGCAGTTACCGGGCTAATTTCGCAGATACGCAGTATTTT. Its protein product is CASSYRANFADTQYF.

This clonotype was detected ten times or more. The chain carries TRBV4-3 and TRBJ2-3; no clear D gene. Per the germline V gene, CDR1 is LGHNA and CDR2 is YSLEER. This CDR3 is built from 15 residues. V was pared by 0 bases and J by 2 bases, with 9 bases between. The CDR3 loop reads CASSQEPHFTDTQYF. The CDR3, as DNA: TGCGCCAGCAGCCAAGAACCTCATTTCACAGATACGCAGTATTTT.

The rearrangement links TRBV5-1 to TRBJ1-1; D possibly corresponds to TRBD1 (6 bases). Germline V lookup: CDR1 SGHRS, CDR2 YFSETQ. This CDR3 comprises 14 residues. Trimming removed 1 base at V and 4 bases at J, with 11 bases between. CDR3 DNA: TGCGCCAGCAGCTTGACAGGGAAGGGCACTGAAGCTTTCTTT. Its protein is CASSLTGKGTEAFF.

In its sample, this clonotype was seen many times. The rearrangement joins TRBV6-6 to TRBJ1-5; perhaps TRBD1 as D (5 bases). Between the trimmed V and J ends, which lost 10 bases and 5 bases, there was a span of 15 bases. Germline V CDR1 and CDR2: MNHNY, SVGAGI (reference sequence). This CDR3 contains 13 residues. DNA of the CDR3: TGTGCCATTAAAAGGCAGGGTGATCAGCCCCAGCATTTT. It translates to CAIKRQGDQPQHF.

Only a few counts were recorded for this clonotype. The chain has TRBV6-2 or TRBV6-3 and TRBJ2-1; 11 nucleotides line up with TRBD2. Germline V CDR1 and CDR2: MNHEY, SVGEGT. CDR3 length: 16 amino acids. V shed 5 bases and J 7 bases; nucleotides not matched to a gene: 10. CDR3 amino acids: CASSTSTSGSRNEQFF. In DNA form, the CDR3 reads TGTGCCAGCAGTACTTCAACTAGCGGGAGCAGAAATGAGCAGTTCTTC.

This clonotype has a handful of counts. The V and J genes are TRBV6-2 or TRBV6-3 and TRBJ1-1; D remains unclear. The CDR3 covers 10 residues. The germline CDR1 and CDR2 sequences are MNHEY and SVGEGT. V gave up 10 bases and J gave up 1 base, with 4 bases separating them. The DNA of the CDR3 is TGTGCCACTCCGAACACTGAAGCTTTCTTT. The encoded protein is CATPNTEAFF.

The V call is TRBV6-6, the J call TRBJ2-3, with 11 bases matching TRBD1. Germline-derived CDR1 and CDR2 are MNHNY and SVGAGI (reference sequence). The J segment lost 6 bases and the V segment lost 7 bases, leaving 3 bases of the junction unmatched. The CDR3 has 13 amino acids. CDR3 DNA: TGTGCCAGCACGGACAGGGGGCCTGATACGCAGTATTTT. Amino acid sequence: CASTDRGPDTQYF.

The CDR3 nucleotides are TGTGCCAGCAGCCTCCGGAGCGGGTACCAAGAGACCCAGTACTTC. It codes for CASSLRSGYQETQYF. V usage is TRBV3-1 and J usage is TRBJ2-5; TRBD2 might be the D (6 bases). Trimming removed 4 bases at V and 0 bases at J, with 12 bases between. CDR3 size: 15 residues. Looked up from germline, CDR1 is LGHDT and CDR2 is YNNKEL (reference sequence).

The genes are TRBV10-3 and TRBJ2-3, with 7 bases lining up with TRBD1. The CDR3 runs 16 residues. Trimming took 0 bases from V and 2 from J; bases not matched to a gene: 5. CDR1 is ENHRY, CDR2 SYGVKD, per germline. The CDR3 nucleotides are TGTGCCATCAGTGAGTCCAGGGGGAACCTCACAGATACGCAGTATTTT. The encoded protein is CAISESRGNLTDTQYF.

This clonotype occurred many times. This sequence joins TRBV29-1 and TRBJ2-7, with 9 bases aligning to TRBD1. Germline values: CDR1 SQVTM, CDR2 ANQGSEA. V dropped 1 base and J dropped 12; count of bases not matched to a gene: 10. The CDR3 consists of 13 residues. In nucleotides, the CDR3 is TGCAGCGTTGAAGCTATCGGGGACAGGGAGAGGTACTTC. Translation gives CSVEAIGDRERYF.

This clonotype was counted between two and nine times. At one end, the junction sequence differs from germline, possibly due to a read error. The chain couples TRBV12-3 or TRBV12-4 to TRBJ2-5, with D hard to call. The CDR3 runs to 15 residues. The CDR3 DNA reads TGTGCCAGCAGTTCGCCAAGGGATGGTCAAGTGACCCAGTACTTC. Translating gives CASSSPRDGQVTQYF.

This clonotype was observed a handful of times. This chain joins TRBV9 and TRBJ2-6; D perhaps matches TRBD1 (5 bases). This CDR3 has 15 amino acids. V was pared by 3 bases and J by 1 base, with 8 bases between. Germline CDR1 is SGDLS and CDR2 is YYNGEE. The CDR3 bases are TGTGCCAGCAGCGCCGCAGGGTCTGGGGCCAACGTCCTGACTTTC. Its translation: CASSAAGSGANVLTF.

The chain employs TRBV28 and TRBJ2-3; weak D call: TRBD1 (6 bases). V lost 3 bases, J lost 7 bases, and 17 bases lay in between. The CDR3 is 15 amino acids. CDR1 is MDHEN and CDR2 is SYDVKM in the germline V gene. In DNA form, the CDR3 reads TGTGCCAGCAGTTTCTCCGACAGGTTAGCGAATACGCAGTATTTT. It specifies CASSFSDRLANTQYF.

This clonotype was observed a few times. This chain uses TRBV29-1 with TRBJ2-1, with D uncertain. Germline CDR1 reads SQVTM; CDR2 reads ANQGSEA. The CDR3 covers 11 residues. The V gene lost 3 bases and the J gene lost 12 bases, with 12 bases spanning the gap. In DNA, the CDR3 is TGCAGCGTTGAGACGAACGGTCGGCAGTTCTTC. Amino acid sequence: CSVETNGRQFF.

This clonotype was counted many times. The V gene is TRBV29-1, the J gene TRBJ1-2, with 9 bases aligning to TRBD1. The CDR3 is 13 amino acids. V shed 6 bases, J shed 3 bases, and the junction held 5 bases outside the gene matches. CDR1 is SQVTM, CDR2 ANQGSEA, per germline. This CDR3 reads CSVAGQGDYGYTF. The DNA for the CDR3 is TGCAGCGTGGCGGGACAGGGAGACTATGGCTACACCTTC.

The chain has TRBV4-3 and TRBJ2-2, with D unresolved. CDR3 length: 15 amino acids. Germline CDR1 and CDR2: LGHNA and YSLEER. V was pared by 3 bases and J by 6 bases, with 14 bases between. CDR3 in DNA: TGCGCCAGCAGCCAGGCCGAAATCGATTCCGGGGAGCTGTTTTTT. Its translation: CASSQAEIDSGELFF.

This clonotype was counted at least ten times. V is TRBV7-9 and J is TRBJ2-7; D remains ambiguous. The CDR3 totals 15 residues. Germline CDR1 reads SEHNR; CDR2 reads FQNEAQ (reference sequence). The germline V and J ends were trimmed by 1 base and 3 bases, with 13 bases remaining between them. The CDR3 DNA sequence: TGTGCCAGCAGCTTAGTCTCATCCCCAATCTACGAGCAGTACTTC. Residues: CASSLVSSPIYEQYF.

There are a few counts of this clonotype. The chain joins TRBV24-1 to TRBJ2-3; D not certain. V lost 4 bases and J lost 4, with 14 bases in between. Germline loops: CDR1 KGHDR, CDR2 SFDVKD. CDR3 length: 15 residues. The CDR3 is CATSDPAAGPDTQYF. Written as DNA, the CDR3 is TGTGCCACCAGTGACCCCGCGGCCGGGCCAGATACGCAGTATTTT.

This clonotype was counted many times. The chain joins TRBV11-2 to TRBJ1-6; weak D call: TRBD1 (6 bases). The V and J ends lost 1 base and 10 bases respectively, with 11 bases between them. Germline V CDR1 and CDR2: SGHAT, FQNNGV. This CDR3 is 14 amino acids long. CDR3 amino acids: CASSLGGRGSPLHF. For the CDR3, the DNA is TGTGCCAGCAGCTTAGGGGGGCGAGGATCACCCCTCCACTTT. Together with reference TRBV11-2 and TRBJ1-6, the CDR3 gives the full variable domain: EAGVAQSPRYKIIEKRQSVAFWCNPISGHATLYWYQQILGQGPKLLIQFQNNGVVDDSQLPKDRFSAERLKGVDSTLKIQPAKLEDSAVYLCASSLGGRGSPLHFGNGTRLTVT.

This clonotype has at least ten counts. The chain uses TRBV5-1 and TRBJ1-2, with TRBD1 as a possible D gene (5 bases). CDR3 length: 14 residues. Trimming shortened V by 3 bases and J by 6 bases, and 15 bases separated the two germline ends. Germline CDR1 reads SGHRS; CDR2 reads YFSETQ. The CDR3 sequence: CASSWGRGSDGYTF. The CDR3 coding sequence is TGCGCCAGCAGCTGGGGCCGGGGCTCGGATGGCTACACCTTC.

By share, this clonotype ranks as medium-sized. This chain links TRBV7-9 with TRBJ1-1; D perhaps matches TRBD1 (6 bases). Per the germline V gene, CDR1 is SEHNR and CDR2 is FQNEAQ (reference sequence). The length of the CDR3 is 13 residues. V was cut by 5 bases and J by 4 bases, with 11 bases left in between. CDR3 sequence reads: CASSQQGLTEAFF. The DNA for the CDR3 is TGTGCCAGCAGCCAACAGGGACTCACTGAAGCTTTCTTT.

The V and J genes are TRBV3-1 and TRBJ2-3; perhaps TRBD2 as D (6 bases). The germline V gene encodes CDR1 LGHDT and CDR2 YNNKEL (reference sequence). V lost 3 bases and J lost 4, with 11 bases in between. The CDR3 length is 14 residues. The chain's CDR3 is CASSHAWRADTQYF. DNA for the CDR3: TGTGCCAGCAGCCATGCGTGGAGGGCAGATACGCAGTATTTT.

The table lists this clonotype with a few counts. This rearrangement joins TRBV6-5 to TRBJ1-5, with TRBD1 matching 7 bases. The CDR3 totals 13 residues. Germline values: CDR1 MNHEY, CDR2 SVGAGI. V lost 2 bases and J lost 15; bases outside the gene matches: 10. CDR3 bases: TGTGCCAGCAGTTACGGCAGGGGGGGTCTGCTGCATTTT. This sequence encodes CASSYGRGGLLHF.

This clonotype was counted between two and nine times. The chain is built from TRBV13 and TRBJ2-7; TRBD2 is a possible D gene (6 bases). This CDR3 has 19 residues. Between the trimmed V and J ends, which lost 5 bases and 3 bases, there was a span of 29 bases. Germline loops: CDR1 PRHDT, CDR2 FYEKMQ (reference sequence). The CDR3 spells CASSPRGWLSQTMDYEQYF. As DNA, the CDR3 is TGTGCCAGCAGCCCACGGGGGTGGTTGTCCCAAACGATGGACTACGAGCAGTACTTC.

The chain links TRBV29-1 to TRBJ2-1, with TRBD2 matching over 11 bases. CDR1 is SQVTM, CDR2 ANQGSEA, per germline. The V segment lost 7 bases and the J segment 9 bases; nucleotides outside the gene matches: 5. The length of the CDR3 is 12 residues. This chain's CDR3 is CSGLAGRSEQFF. Here the CDR3 DNA reads TGCAGCGGACTAGCGGGAAGATCTGAGCAGTTCTTC.

This chain links TRBV19 with TRBJ1-2; TRBD1 matches 7 bases. CDR3 length equals 14 residues. V shed 2 bases and J 3 bases; nucleotides not matched to a gene: 3. Per germline, CDR1 LNHDA and CDR2 SQIVND (reference sequence). The CDR3: CASSIQGVDYGYTF. CDR3 nucleotide sequence: TGTGCCAGTAGTATACAGGGGGTGGACTATGGCTACACCTTC.

V and J are TRBV12-3 or TRBV12-4 and TRBJ1-5; D gene uncertain. Trimming took off 3 bases at V and 4 bases at J, with 16 bases between the two ends. The CDR3 is 16 amino acids. The chain's CDR3 is CASSFMIPLGNQPQHF. CDR3 coding DNA: TGTGCCAGCAGTTTTATGATTCCGCTAGGGAATCAGCCCCAGCATTTT.

In this sample, this clonotype turned up a few times. The rearrangement joins TRBV5-1 to TRBJ2-5, with TRBD1 matching over 7 bases. CDR1 SGHRS and CDR2 YFSETQ come from the germline V gene. With 4 bases clipped from V and 2 bases from J, the junction kept 8 bases outside the gene matches. The CDR3 loop spans 15 amino acids. The CDR3 DNA sequence: TGCGCCAGCAGCAGGGGACAGAGGGGACAAGAGACCCAGTACTTC. It translates to CASSRGQRGQETQYF.

This clonotype occurred many times. The genes are TRBV4-2 and TRBJ2-1; D is unclear. This CDR3 has 12 amino acids. Trimming cost V 1 base and J 10 bases, with 8 bases left between them. Germline CDR1 reads LGHNA; CDR2 reads YNFKEQ. The CDR3 reads CASSQGTEEQFF. The CDR3 region has the DNA TGTGCCAGCAGCCAAGGGACGGAAGAGCAGTTCTTC.